This T cell receptor beta chain was sequenced during a study of cytomegalovirus exposure and HLA in healthy donors. PCR employed 60 Vbeta and 13 Jbeta primers. Here immunoSEQ multiplex PCR was the method, and the copy in TCRdb shows in-frame clones only, minus some. The sample has about 170,000 clones, 80% seen once. Per the germline V gene, CDR1 is MNHNY and CDR2 is SVGAGI (reference sequence). This CDR3 is built from 13 residues. After removal of 10 bases from V and 7 bases from J, the junction contained 10 bases not matched to a gene. This clonotype was sampled from a woman in her forties or fifties in good health and CMV-seropositive. V is TRBV6-6 and J is TRBJ2-1; 7 bases line up with TRBD1. Sequenced material: PBMCs. For the CDR3, the DNA is TGTGCCACCTTTCGACAGGGTAGGAATGAGCAGTTCTTC. It encodes CATFRQGRNEQFF.